This T cell receptor (beta chain) came from a study of blood T cell repertoires in COVID-19. Across the whole study: Sources were T cells, B-cell-depleted T cells, or PBMCs; the material itself was cDNA or gDNA.

In the authors' workflow: How many nucleated cells were present was estimated from reference gene primer amplification. Repertoires were generated with immunoSEQ multiplex PCR, while TCRdb's copy carries only in-frame clones and drops some. That table supplies the V and J calls and clone size; D and trimming were determined from the DNA. The sample includes 270,000 or so clones, 85% to 90% of them seen just once. The CDR3 totals 14 residues. The V segment lost 0 bases and the J segment 9 bases; nucleotides outside the gene matches: 2. Germline values: CDR1 SGHTA, CDR2 FQGNSA. The V gene is TRBV7-2, the J gene TRBJ2-6, with TRBD1 matching 7 bases. The TCR sequence derives from a human donor in a cohort sampled during active COVID-19. The sample taken for sequencing was peripheral blood. The CDR3 loop is CASSLANRGNVLTF. The CDR3 nucleotides are TGTGCCAGCAGCTTAGCAAACAGGGGCAACGTCCTGACTTTC. Together with reference TRBV7-2 and TRBJ2-6, the CDR3 gives the full variable domain: GAGVSQSPSNKVTEKGKDVELRCDPISGHTALYWYRQSLGQGLEFLIYFQGNSAPDKSGLPSDRFSAERTGGSVSTLTIQRTQQEDSAVYLCASSLANRGNVLTFGAGSRLTVL.